These 14 T cell receptor beta chains originate from one sample sequenced in a study of T cell responses to AZD1222 COVID-19 vaccine. Assay: immunoSEQ multiplex PCR; the TCRdb copy retains only in-frame clones and omits some. The repertoire includes 160,000 or so clones, 90% to 95% of them detected once, and roughly 4.6% sits in the top ten. This specimen consisted of peripheral blood, obtained 28 days after the second AZD1222 dose. The source is an adult who received the AZD1222 COVID-19 vaccine.

This sequence joins TRBV7-9 and TRBJ1-4, with D uncertain. Germline V gene lookup returns CDR1 SEHNR and CDR2 FQNEAQ (reference sequence). CDR3 size: 14 residues. Trimming cost V 5 bases and J 5 bases, with 12 bases left between them. CDR3 sequence (DNA): TGTGCCAGCAGCCTAGTCCAAGCAAATGAAAAACTGTTTTTT. This gives the protein CASSLVQANEKLFF.

The chain has TRBV3-1 (or the pseudogene TRBV3-2) and TRBJ1-6; tentatively, D is TRBD1 (5 bases). Trimming removed 0 bases at V and 7 bases at J, with 10 bases between. This CDR3 contains 15 residues. Germline V CDR1 and CDR2: LGHDT, YNNKEL (reference sequence). CDR3 coding DNA: TGTGCCAGCAGCCAAGAATGGGGACTAAATTCACCCCTCCACTTT. Encoded protein: CASSQEWGLNSPLHF.

The chain is built from TRBV6-1 and TRBJ1-1; 9 nucleotides agree with TRBD1. Per the germline V gene, CDR1 is MNHNS and CDR2 is SASEGT. V lost 3 bases, J lost 1 base, and 3 bases stayed unmatched. The CDR3 is 15 residues long. The CDR3 DNA sequence: TGTGCCAGCAGTGAGCAGGGACAGGGGAACACTGAAGCTTTCTTT. The encoded protein is CASSEQGQGNTEAFF.

The chain links TRBV10-3 to TRBJ2-1; 10 bases line up with TRBD1. The V and J ends lost 6 bases and 5 bases, in that order; junction bases with no gene match: 4. This CDR3 spans 14 amino acids. Germline CDR1 reads ENHRY; CDR2 reads SYGVKD. CDR3 nucleotide sequence: TGTGCCATCAGAGCCGGGACAGGGGACAATGAGCAGTTCTTC. It codes for CAIRAGTGDNEQFF.

The chain combines TRBV4-2 with TRBJ2-7, with 7 positions matching TRBD2. Per germline, CDR1 LGHNA and CDR2 YNFKEQ. J was trimmed by 0 bases and V by 0 bases; bases with no gene match: 2. CDR3 length equals 15 residues. CDR3 nucleotide sequence: TGTGCCAGCAGCCAAGAGGGGGGGAGCTCCTACGAGCAGTACTTC. Its translation: CASSQEGGSSYEQYF.

This chain joins TRBV9 and TRBJ2-3; D might be TRBD1 (7 bases). CDR3 length: 18 amino acids. The germline gives CDR1 SGDLS, CDR2 YYNGEE. With 0 bases removed from V and 0 bases from J, the gap between germline ends came to 17 bases. The CDR3 nucleotides read TGTGCCAGCAGCGTAGAGGGGGCGACAGGGACTAGCACAGATACGCAGTATTTT. It is translated as CASSVEGATGTSTDTQYF.

V and J are TRBV4-2 and TRBJ2-7; 11 nucleotides agree with TRBD2. The CDR3 loop spans 14 amino acids. With V trimmed by 7 bases and J by 4 bases, 6 bases remained unmatched. Per germline, CDR1 LGHNA and CDR2 YNFKEQ. The chain's CDR3 is CASTPTSGSYEQYF. The CDR3 region has the DNA TGTGCCAGCACACCAACTAGCGGGAGTTACGAGCAGTACTTC.

The chain uses TRBV28 and TRBJ2-2, with D possibly being TRBD1 or TRBD2 (5 bases each). This CDR3 spans 15 amino acids. V was cut by 10 bases and J by 1 base, with 16 bases left in between. Germline CDR1 is MDHEN and CDR2 is SYDVKM. CDR3 residues: CATLGRRGNTGELFF. In DNA form, the CDR3 reads TGTGCCACCCTGGGGAGAAGGGGGAACACCGGGGAGCTGTTTTTT.

The chain recombines TRBV27 with TRBJ2-7; tentatively, D is TRBD2 (6 bases). The CDR3 sequence is 15 residues long. Deletions cut 2 bases from V and 0 bases from J, with 11 bases between. Germline CDR1 and CDR2: MNHEY and SMNVEV (reference sequence). As DNA, the CDR3 is TGTGCCAGCAGTTTAATCGGGAGTTACTCCTACGAGCAGTACTTC. Translation gives CASSLIGSYSYEQYF.

This clone was counted only a few times. The J gene is TRBJ1-2, the V gene TRBV28; D perhaps matches TRBD1 (5 bases). The CDR3 is made up of 12 amino acids. CDR1 is MDHEN, CDR2 SYDVKM, per germline. V was cut by 8 bases and J by 4 bases, with 11 bases left in between. CDR3 DNA sequence: TGTGCCAGCGAGGGGTTGGGCTATGGCTACACCTTC. Protein product: CASEGLGYGYTF.

V and J are TRBV10-3 and TRBJ2-1, with 11 bases fitting TRBD1. J gave up 3 bases and V 10 bases, and 5 bases lay outside the gene matches. The CDR3 runs 14 residues. Germline lookup yields CDR1 ENHRY and CDR2 SYGVKD. The CDR3 region has the DNA TGTGCCACCGCCGGGACAGGGGGCTACAATGAGCAGTTCTTC. Translated: CATAGTGGYNEQFF.

This chain links TRBV6-6 with TRBJ1-4; D is uncertain. The CDR3 loop spans 11 amino acids. V shed 6 bases and J shed 8 bases, with 7 bases lying between them. CDR1 is MNHNY and CDR2 is SVGAGI in the germline V gene (reference sequence). The CDR3 is CASSGREKLFF. Written as DNA, the CDR3 is TGTGCCAGCAGCGGTAGGGAAAAACTGTTTTTT.

The chain is built from TRBV29-1 and TRBJ1-1; D is possibly TRBD1 (5 bases). This CDR3 spans 11 amino acids. Germline loops: CDR1 SQVTM, CDR2 ANQGSEA. The germline V and J ends were trimmed by 4 bases and 5 bases, with 8 bases remaining between them. The CDR3 nucleotides are TGCAGCGTTGCTTGGGGGACTGAAGCTTTCTTT. Amino acids: CSVAWGTEAFF. Complete variable domain (other parts from reference TRBV29-1 and TRBJ1-1): SAVISQKPSRDICQRGTSLTIQCQVDSQVTMMFWYRQQPGQSLTLIATANQGSEATYESGFVIDKFPISRPNLTFSTLTVSNMSPEDSSIYLCSVAWGTEAFFGQGTRLTVV.

The chain has TRBV10-3 and TRBJ2-3, with TRBD2 identical over 10 bases. Germline V lookup: CDR1 ENHRY, CDR2 SYGVKD. Trimming at V came to 1 base and at J to 3 bases, leaving 7 bases not matched to a gene. The CDR3 covers 17 residues. This CDR3 reads CAISEYEAGGPTDTQYF. The CDR3 bases are TGTGCCATCAGTGAGTACGAAGCGGGAGGGCCGACAGATACGCAGTATTTT.